One T cell receptor (beta chain) is described in this entry. The data originate from a study of T cells in tuberculosis. Background on the study: The T cells targeted glucose monomycolate, a mycobacterial lipid, via CD1B.

V dropped 11 bases and J dropped 8 bases, with 19 bases sitting between them. The CDR3 contains 13 residues. Germline V gene lookup returns CDR1 SEHNR and CDR2 FQNEAQ (reference sequence). Sequencing was performed with immunoSEQ multiplex PCR; in TCRdb, only in-frame clones are kept and a portion is missing. The profile shows tens of thousands of clones, about 95% of them singletons. The rearrangement links TRBV7-9 to TRBJ2-1, with D perhaps matching TRBD2 (5 bases). The TCR originated in a donor aged 10 to 29 with latent tuberculosis or without tuberculosis infection. Sequenced material: PBMCs. The CDR3 bases are TGTGCCGCCCGGTATGAGGGCGCCGATGAGCAGTTCTTC. This sequence encodes CAARYEGADEQFF.